The TCR beta chain under discussion was sequenced for a study of cytomegalovirus exposure and HLA in healthy donors. Whole-study context: Samples from HLA-typed donors yielded about 85 million unique TCRs in an early data release.

Whole-study findings and limits: In an earlier analysis, in approximately 570 donors, most V segments appeared productive either ~87% or ~30% of the time. TRBV6-2, TRBV6-3 and other indistinguishable V segments were excluded.

This CDR3 has 15 amino acids. V was pared by 7 bases and J by 3 bases, with 15 bases between. Germline CDR1 is SNHLY and CDR2 is FYNNEI. With 60 Vbeta and 13 Jbeta primers, the PCR was carried out. Measured with immunoSEQ multiplex PCR; TCRdb has only the in-frame clones, and not every one. Among approximately 110,000 clones listed, over 60% were seen once. With respect to this clone: What it recognizes is unknown.

Sequencing used PBMCs. This chain links TRBV2 with TRBJ1-4; D is undetermined. This receptor was obtained from a woman between 35 and 50 years old in good health and CMV-seropositive. CDR3 DNA sequence: TGTGCCAGCACCCGGGAGGGTAGGGCTAATGAAAAACTGTTTTTT. Translating it yields CASTREGRANEKLFF.